The TCR beta chain described here comes from a study of T cells in localized non-small cell lung cancer. Using immunoSEQ multiplex PCR, the repertoire was profiled, and TCRdb retains in-frame clones only, with some absent. This sample has under 40,000 clones, with 78% found just once. Trimming took 3 bases from V and 5 from J; bases not matched to a gene: 6. CDR1 is ENHRY, CDR2 SYGVKD, per germline. The CDR3 runs to 14 residues. Overall study findings and caveats: Overall survival was longer when the density of T cells in the blood was higher.

A word on this clone: Its antigen is not identified.

Here the sequenced sample was peripheral blood, taken before any cancer treatment. This receptor was obtained from a male donor at least 60 years old with stage II squamous cell lung carcinoma. V is TRBV10-3 and J is TRBJ2-5, with 7 bases matching TRBD2. CDR3 sequence (DNA): TGTGCCATCAGTGACGATCGGGGAGGGGAGACCCAGTACTTC. Translation: CAISDDRGGETQYF.